The 31 T cell receptor beta chains below were found in one sample sequenced in a study of PD-L1 blockade in urothelial cancer. Data came from immunoSEQ multiplex PCR; TCRdb stores just in-frame clones and leaves some out. This sample has around 26,000 clones, with approximately 86% found just once. This specimen was PBMCs, taken around atezolizumab (anti-PD-L1) treatment. Every receptor here comes from a man aged 55 to 69 with urothelial cancer.

This clone was seen once. The chain carries TRBV6-5 and TRBJ2-7; TRBD2 matches 13 bases. Germline assignment: CDR1 MNHEY and CDR2 SVGAGI. J gave up 4 bases and V 4 bases, and 7 bases lay outside the gene matches. This CDR3 contains 16 residues. The DNA of the CDR3 is TGTGCCAGCAGTTCCCTCGGACTAGCGGGAGCATACGAGCAGTACTTC. Protein sequence: CASSSLGLAGAYEQYF.

The chain joins TRBV7-2 to TRBJ1-2, with TRBD1 matching 8 bases. CDR1 SGHTA and CDR2 FQGNSA come from the germline V gene. Trimming cost V 4 bases and J 5 bases; bases outside gene matches: 6. This CDR3 has 14 residues. This chain's CDR3 is CASSSDRVTYGYTF. CDR3 bases: TGTGCCAGCAGCTCGGACAGGGTAACTTATGGCTACACCTTC.

The rearrangement joins TRBV10-1 to TRBJ2-5; 8 nucleotides line up with TRBD1. V was pared by 2 bases and J by 5 bases, with 4 bases of the junction left unmatched. The CDR3 is 14 amino acids. Germline lookup yields CDR1 WNHNN and CDR2 SYGVQD (reference sequence). The CDR3 sequence: CASSEQGAGETQYF. DNA of the CDR3: TGCGCCAGCAGTGAGCAGGGGGCAGGGGAGACCCAGTACTTC.

The rearrangement uses TRBV30 and TRBJ2-3, with 11 bases fitting TRBD2. The J segment lost 4 bases and the V segment lost 3 bases, leaving 6 bases of the junction unmatched. CDR3 length: 15 amino acids. CDR1 and CDR2 (germline): GTSNPN, SVGIG (reference sequence). DNA of the CDR3: TGTGCCTGGAGCGATACTAGCGGGAGCGCAGATACGCAGTATTTT. Translation: CAWSDTSGSADTQYF.

The genes are TRBV7-9 and TRBJ1-1; D is unclear. Looked up from germline, CDR1 is SEHNR and CDR2 is FQNEAQ (reference sequence). Deletions cut 5 bases from V and 3 bases from J, with 10 bases between. The CDR3 is made up of 13 amino acids. CDR3 nucleotide sequence: TGTGCCAGCAGCCGGGGAAGTTACACTGAAGCTTTCTTT. This gives the protein CASSRGSYTEAFF.

The rearrangement uses TRBV6-6 and TRBJ1-5; 8 bases fit TRBD1. The CDR3 totals 15 residues. Germline CDR1 is MNHNY and CDR2 is SVGAGI (reference sequence). The J segment lost 0 bases and the V segment lost 5 bases, leaving 3 bases of the junction unmatched. The CDR3 DNA reads as TGTGCCAGCAGTCCTACAGGGGGTAGCAATCAGCCCCAGCATTTT. It encodes CASSPTGGSNQPQHF.

This chain links TRBV5-1 with TRBJ1-4; D gene uncertain. Germline-derived CDR1 and CDR2 are SGHRS and YFSETQ. The ends were cut back, 4 bases at V and 1 base at J, with 5 bases in the middle. The CDR3 extends over 13 amino acids. The CDR3 coding sequence is TGCGCCAGCAGCCCAGTAACTAATGAAAAACTGTTTTTT. This gives the protein CASSPVTNEKLFF.

The chain carries TRBV5-1 and TRBJ1-2; 10 bases line up with TRBD1. The V gene's germline CDR1 is SGHRS and CDR2 YFSETQ. The CDR3 spans 15 residues. V shed 0 bases and J 3 bases; nucleotides not matched to a gene: 2. The CDR3 region has the DNA TGCGCCAGCAGCTTGGGGGGGACAGGGGACTATGGCTACACCTTC. Encoded protein: CASSLGGTGDYGYTF.

In this sample, this clone turned up once. The chain couples TRBV6-5 to TRBJ2-1, with 7 bases fitting TRBD2. The CDR3 runs to 16 residues. Trimming at V came to 4 bases and at J to 4 bases, leaving 10 bases not matched to a gene. The germline V gene has CDR1 MNHEY and CDR2 SVGAGI. CDR3 in amino acids: CASSSFGAGVYNEQFF. The CDR3 nucleotides are TGTGCCAGCAGTTCCTTTGGTGCGGGAGTGTACAATGAGCAGTTCTTC.

The chain is built from TRBV30 and TRBJ1-2, with D unclear. The CDR3 spans 12 residues. Looked up from germline, CDR1 is GTSNPN and CDR2 is SVGIG (reference sequence). V lost 6 bases, J lost 3 bases, and 11 bases lay in between. CDR3 in DNA: TGTGCCTGCCGTGGTACAGACTATGGCTACACCTTC. Translated, it gives CACRGTDYGYTF.

V gene TRBV5-1 combines with J gene TRBJ2-3, with a tentative D call TRBD2 (5 bases). Germline loops: CDR1 SGHRS, CDR2 YFSETQ. Trimming shortened V by 5 bases and J by 2 bases, and 12 bases separated the two germline ends. The CDR3 consists of 14 residues. CDR3 sequence reads: CASSWRAVTDTQYF. Here the CDR3 DNA reads TGCGCCAGCAGTTGGCGGGCTGTCACAGATACGCAGTATTTT.

This chain connects TRBV14 to TRBJ2-7, with D possibly TRBD1 on 5 matching bases. The ends were cut back, 2 bases at V and 2 bases at J, with 7 bases in the middle. The CDR3 contains 13 residues. CDR1 and CDR2 (germline): SGHDN, FVKESK. The CDR3 region is CASSQQGAYEQYF. As DNA, the CDR3 is TGTGCCAGCAGCCAACAGGGCGCCTACGAGCAGTACTTC.

This clone was observed once. The rearrangement joins TRBV5-1 to TRBJ2-5, with a possible D match to TRBD2 (6 bases). The length of the CDR3 is 17 residues. CDR1 is SGHRS, CDR2 YFSETQ, per germline. V lost 0 bases and J 5 bases, leaving 20 bases between the germline ends. The CDR3 loop reads CASSLASLARNVETQYF. DNA of the CDR3: TGCGCCAGCAGCTTGGCAAGCCTAGCGCGAAATGTGGAGACCCAGTACTTC.

This clone was seen just once. V gene TRBV18 combines with J gene TRBJ1-1, with TRBD1 as a possible D gene (5 bases). CDR3 length: 13 residues. The V gene's germline CDR1 is KGHSH and CDR2 LQKENI. The V end was cut by 3 bases, the J end by 7 bases, with 12 bases between. The CDR3 spells CASSPTLGVEAFF. As DNA, the CDR3 is TGTGCCAGCTCACCGACCTTAGGGGTTGAAGCTTTCTTT.

This CDR3 is CASSKTRDRVGYGYTF. Here the CDR3 DNA reads TGTGCCAGCAGCAAAACCCGGGACAGGGTCGGGTATGGCTACACCTTC. V and J are TRBV5-6 and TRBJ1-2; 9 positions match TRBD1. Per germline, CDR1 SGHDT and CDR2 YYEEEE. V lost 4 bases and J lost 5; bases outside the gene matches: 12. The CDR3 has 16 residues.

CDR3 protein: CASSVAQERGGEQFF. The CDR3 DNA sequence: TGTGCCAGCAGCGTAGCACAAGAGCGGGGGGGCGAGCAGTTCTTC. The chain carries TRBV9 and TRBJ2-1; 10 nucleotides line up with TRBD2. The V gene's germline CDR1 is SGDLS and CDR2 YYNGEE. The junction had 7 bases not matched to a gene; V was cut back by 0 bases and J by 10 bases. The CDR3 runs to 15 residues.

The chain recombines TRBV7-2 with TRBJ2-7; 9 nucleotides agree with TRBD1. V gave up 5 bases and J gave up 4 bases; unmatched junction bases: 6. Germline V CDR1 and CDR2: SGHTA, FQGNSA. CDR3 length: 14 residues. CDR3 sequence (DNA): TGTGCCAGCAGCCTCTCCGGGACAGGGTACGAGCAGTACTTC. Encoded protein: CASSLSGTGYEQYF.

This clone has a handful of counts. This sequence joins TRBV29-1 and TRBJ2-5; D is unclear. Germline CDR1 is SQVTM and CDR2 is ANQGSEA. The ends were cut back, 4 bases at V and 5 bases at J, with 11 bases in the middle. CDR3 size: 12 residues. Here the CDR3 DNA reads TGCAGCGTTGGTCACTTGATGGAGACCCAGTACTTC. Translating it yields CSVGHLMETQYF.

The CDR3 reads CATSPDRQGSNEKLFF. In DNA form, the CDR3 reads TGTGCCACCAGCCCAGACAGACAGGGGAGTAATGAAAAACTGTTTTTT. This chain links TRBV15 with TRBJ1-4; TRBD1 agrees at 8 bases. V trimming: 5 bases; J trimming: 4 bases; junction bases outside the gene matches: 9. Germline V lookup: CDR1 LNHNV, CDR2 YYDKDF (reference sequence). This CDR3 is built from 16 residues.

The rearrangement joins TRBV19 to TRBJ1-2; D gene unclear. Germline V gene data show CDR1 as LNHDA and CDR2 as SQIVND (reference sequence). The CDR3 consists of 14 residues. The V end was cut by 3 bases, the J end by 3 bases, with 11 bases between. The chain's CDR3 is CASSMLVADYGYTF. CDR3 DNA: TGTGCCAGTAGTATGTTGGTTGCGGACTATGGCTACACCTTC. Drawing the rest from reference TRBV19 and TRBJ1-2, the complete variable domain is DGGITQSPKYLFRKEGQNVTLSCEQNLNHDAMYWYRQDPGQGLRLIYYSQIVNDFQKGDIAEGYSVSREKKESFPLTVTSAQKNPTAFYLCASSMLVADYGYTFGSGTRLTVV.

The chain uses TRBV19 and TRBJ2-5, with 8 bases lining up with TRBD1. The J segment lost 5 bases and the V segment lost 8 bases, leaving 10 bases of the junction unmatched. The germline V gene has CDR1 LNHDA and CDR2 SQIVND (reference sequence). The CDR3 has 14 amino acids. CDR3 region: CASSGTGRRETQYF. CDR3 DNA sequence: TGTGCCAGTTCCGGGACAGGACGGAGGGAGACCCAGTACTTC.

The V and J genes are TRBV10-3 and TRBJ1-5; 7 positions agree with TRBD1. The V and J ends lost 4 bases and 4 bases, in that order; junction bases with no gene match: 4. The CDR3 has 14 amino acids. CDR1 ENHRY and CDR2 SYGVKD come from the germline V gene. The CDR3 region has the DNA TGTGCCATCAGTGGGGGACAGAGAAATCAGCCCCAGCATTTT. It specifies CAISGGQRNQPQHF.

Comment on this clone: The junction and the germline gene differ at one end; a read error may be behind it. This sequence joins TRBV7-7 and TRBJ2-1; D is tentatively TRBD1 or TRBD2 (6 bases each). This CDR3 is built from 15 residues. Germline V gene data show CDR1 as SSHAT and CDR2 as FNYEAQ (reference sequence). This CDR3 is CASSLGGRPEDEQFF. The DNA for the CDR3 is TGTGCTAGCAGCTTAGGGGGGAGGCCAGAGGATGAGCAGTTCTTC.

This chain connects TRBV7-2 to TRBJ1-4, with 9 positions matching TRBD1. Germline CDR1 reads SGHTA; CDR2 reads FQGNSA. This CDR3 spans 15 amino acids. V trimming: 5 bases; J trimming: 8 bases; junction bases outside the gene matches: 9. CDR3 nucleotides: TGTGCCAGCAGCGGCACAGGGGGCGTTCGAGAAAAACTGTTTTTT. Translating it yields CASSGTGGVREKLFF.

This sequence joins TRBV27 and TRBJ2-6; 12 bases fit TRBD1. CDR3 length equals 17 residues. Germline loops: CDR1 MNHEY, CDR2 SMNVEV (reference sequence). V gave up 6 bases and J gave up 3 bases; unmatched junction bases: 6. The chain's CDR3 is CASSRGQGALGANVLTF. The DNA of the CDR3 is TGTGCCAGCAGCAGGGGACAGGGGGCGCTTGGGGCCAACGTCCTGACTTTC.

The chain links TRBV5-1 to TRBJ2-2; 10 positions agree with TRBD2. CDR3 length: 16 residues. Germline V lookup: CDR1 SGHRS, CDR2 YFSETQ. The trim removed 4 bases at V and 1 base at J, leaving 4 bases unmatched. The CDR3 sequence is CASSPRTSGNTGELFF. The CDR3 coding sequence is TGCGCCAGCAGCCCCCGGACTAGCGGGAACACCGGGGAGCTGTTTTTT.

The chain employs TRBV7-9 and TRBJ1-2; tentatively, D is TRBD1 (5 bases). CDR3 size: 16 residues. Germline-derived CDR1 and CDR2 are SEHNR and FQNEAQ (reference sequence). Trimming took 3 bases from V and 2 from J, leaving 16 bases between them. The CDR3 loop is CASSFKMGPSNYGYTF. CDR3 DNA sequence: TGTGCCAGCAGCTTTAAGATGGGGCCCTCCAACTATGGCTACACCTTC.

This clone was recorded once. This chain connects TRBV6-1 to TRBJ1-2; 8 nucleotides line up with TRBD1. The germline gives CDR1 MNHNS, CDR2 SASEGT. Trimming removed 3 bases from V and 5 bases from J; junction bases left unmatched: 14. The CDR3 runs to 17 residues. The CDR3 region has the DNA TGTGCCAGCAGTGACAAAATATACGGCACAGGGGGATATGGCTACACCTTC. The encoded protein is CASSDKIYGTGGYGYTF.

The V gene is TRBV6-5, the J gene TRBJ2-1; D remains unclear. The CDR3 runs to 13 residues. Trimming left V 2 bases short and J 7 bases short, with 9 bases between. In germline, CDR1 is MNHEY, CDR2 SVGAGI. This CDR3 reads CASSYPGGNEQFF. CDR3 sequence (DNA): TGTGCCAGCAGTTACCCGGGTGGTAATGAGCAGTTCTTC.

V usage is TRBV5-1 and J usage is TRBJ2-2, with 8 bases identical to TRBD2. The CDR3 consists of 15 residues. Germline V gene lookup returns CDR1 SGHRS and CDR2 YFSETQ. The V gene end was trimmed by 5 bases and the J gene end by 6 bases; junction bases not matched to a gene: 9. CDR3 amino acids: CASRFLSGGAGELFF. In DNA, the CDR3 is TGCGCCAGCAGGTTCCTCTCCGGGGGGGCCGGGGAGCTGTTTTTT. The whole variable domain, remainder taken from reference TRBV5-1 and TRBJ2-2, is KAGVTQTPRYLIKTRGQQVTLSCSPISGHRSVSWYQQTPGQGLQFLFEYFSETQRNKGNFPGRFSGRQFSNSRSEMNVSTLELGDSALYLCASRFLSGGAGELFFGEGSRLTVL.

V usage is TRBV5-1 and J usage is TRBJ2-3; 8 nucleotides align to TRBD2. Per germline, CDR1 SGHRS and CDR2 YFSETQ. The length of the CDR3 is 18 residues. The ends lost 4 bases at V and 5 bases at J; junction bases unmatched: 18. Here the CDR3 reads CASSKNPGAGAEGDTQYF. The CDR3 bases are TGCGCCAGCAGCAAAAACCCAGGAGCGGGGGCCGAGGGAGATACGCAGTATTTT.